The entry below gives a single TCR beta chain sequence along with its context. Its target is not known. This sample was included in a study of shared clonotypes between healthy human individuals. The study's findings and limits: Expectations were that clonotype sharing among donors would be affected by sequencing depth. Large depth notwithstanding, sorted-subset sequencing proved incomplete by rarefaction.

Here immunoSEQ multiplex PCR was the method, and the copy in TCRdb shows in-frame clones only, minus some. The data show about 680,000 clones, 72% seen once. The V gene lost 2 bases and the J gene lost 2 bases, with 4 bases spanning the gap. Germline lookup yields CDR1 MNHEY and CDR2 SVGAGI. There are 12 residues in the CDR3. The chain joins TRBV6-5 to TRBJ2-7, with D hard to call. This clonotype originated in a woman younger than 45 in good health. Source material: memory CD4+ T cells sorted from blood. Subset noted: CD45RA-negative fraction. CDR3 nucleotides: TGTGCCAGCAGTTACGGGCCCTACGAGCAGTACTTC. Translated, it gives CASSYGPYEQYF.